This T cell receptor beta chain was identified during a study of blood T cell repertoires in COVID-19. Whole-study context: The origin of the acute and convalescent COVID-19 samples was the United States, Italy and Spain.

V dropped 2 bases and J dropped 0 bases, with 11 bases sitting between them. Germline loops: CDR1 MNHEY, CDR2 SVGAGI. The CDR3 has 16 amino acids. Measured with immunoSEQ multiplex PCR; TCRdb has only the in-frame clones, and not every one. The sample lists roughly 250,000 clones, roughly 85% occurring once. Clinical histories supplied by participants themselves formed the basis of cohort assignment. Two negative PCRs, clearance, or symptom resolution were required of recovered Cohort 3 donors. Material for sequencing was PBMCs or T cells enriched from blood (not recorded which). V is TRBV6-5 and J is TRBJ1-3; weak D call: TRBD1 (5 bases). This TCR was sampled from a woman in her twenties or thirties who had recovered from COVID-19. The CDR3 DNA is TGTGCCAGCAGTTACCCGGGACTGCACTCTGGAAACACCATATATTTT. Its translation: CASSYPGLHSGNTIYF.